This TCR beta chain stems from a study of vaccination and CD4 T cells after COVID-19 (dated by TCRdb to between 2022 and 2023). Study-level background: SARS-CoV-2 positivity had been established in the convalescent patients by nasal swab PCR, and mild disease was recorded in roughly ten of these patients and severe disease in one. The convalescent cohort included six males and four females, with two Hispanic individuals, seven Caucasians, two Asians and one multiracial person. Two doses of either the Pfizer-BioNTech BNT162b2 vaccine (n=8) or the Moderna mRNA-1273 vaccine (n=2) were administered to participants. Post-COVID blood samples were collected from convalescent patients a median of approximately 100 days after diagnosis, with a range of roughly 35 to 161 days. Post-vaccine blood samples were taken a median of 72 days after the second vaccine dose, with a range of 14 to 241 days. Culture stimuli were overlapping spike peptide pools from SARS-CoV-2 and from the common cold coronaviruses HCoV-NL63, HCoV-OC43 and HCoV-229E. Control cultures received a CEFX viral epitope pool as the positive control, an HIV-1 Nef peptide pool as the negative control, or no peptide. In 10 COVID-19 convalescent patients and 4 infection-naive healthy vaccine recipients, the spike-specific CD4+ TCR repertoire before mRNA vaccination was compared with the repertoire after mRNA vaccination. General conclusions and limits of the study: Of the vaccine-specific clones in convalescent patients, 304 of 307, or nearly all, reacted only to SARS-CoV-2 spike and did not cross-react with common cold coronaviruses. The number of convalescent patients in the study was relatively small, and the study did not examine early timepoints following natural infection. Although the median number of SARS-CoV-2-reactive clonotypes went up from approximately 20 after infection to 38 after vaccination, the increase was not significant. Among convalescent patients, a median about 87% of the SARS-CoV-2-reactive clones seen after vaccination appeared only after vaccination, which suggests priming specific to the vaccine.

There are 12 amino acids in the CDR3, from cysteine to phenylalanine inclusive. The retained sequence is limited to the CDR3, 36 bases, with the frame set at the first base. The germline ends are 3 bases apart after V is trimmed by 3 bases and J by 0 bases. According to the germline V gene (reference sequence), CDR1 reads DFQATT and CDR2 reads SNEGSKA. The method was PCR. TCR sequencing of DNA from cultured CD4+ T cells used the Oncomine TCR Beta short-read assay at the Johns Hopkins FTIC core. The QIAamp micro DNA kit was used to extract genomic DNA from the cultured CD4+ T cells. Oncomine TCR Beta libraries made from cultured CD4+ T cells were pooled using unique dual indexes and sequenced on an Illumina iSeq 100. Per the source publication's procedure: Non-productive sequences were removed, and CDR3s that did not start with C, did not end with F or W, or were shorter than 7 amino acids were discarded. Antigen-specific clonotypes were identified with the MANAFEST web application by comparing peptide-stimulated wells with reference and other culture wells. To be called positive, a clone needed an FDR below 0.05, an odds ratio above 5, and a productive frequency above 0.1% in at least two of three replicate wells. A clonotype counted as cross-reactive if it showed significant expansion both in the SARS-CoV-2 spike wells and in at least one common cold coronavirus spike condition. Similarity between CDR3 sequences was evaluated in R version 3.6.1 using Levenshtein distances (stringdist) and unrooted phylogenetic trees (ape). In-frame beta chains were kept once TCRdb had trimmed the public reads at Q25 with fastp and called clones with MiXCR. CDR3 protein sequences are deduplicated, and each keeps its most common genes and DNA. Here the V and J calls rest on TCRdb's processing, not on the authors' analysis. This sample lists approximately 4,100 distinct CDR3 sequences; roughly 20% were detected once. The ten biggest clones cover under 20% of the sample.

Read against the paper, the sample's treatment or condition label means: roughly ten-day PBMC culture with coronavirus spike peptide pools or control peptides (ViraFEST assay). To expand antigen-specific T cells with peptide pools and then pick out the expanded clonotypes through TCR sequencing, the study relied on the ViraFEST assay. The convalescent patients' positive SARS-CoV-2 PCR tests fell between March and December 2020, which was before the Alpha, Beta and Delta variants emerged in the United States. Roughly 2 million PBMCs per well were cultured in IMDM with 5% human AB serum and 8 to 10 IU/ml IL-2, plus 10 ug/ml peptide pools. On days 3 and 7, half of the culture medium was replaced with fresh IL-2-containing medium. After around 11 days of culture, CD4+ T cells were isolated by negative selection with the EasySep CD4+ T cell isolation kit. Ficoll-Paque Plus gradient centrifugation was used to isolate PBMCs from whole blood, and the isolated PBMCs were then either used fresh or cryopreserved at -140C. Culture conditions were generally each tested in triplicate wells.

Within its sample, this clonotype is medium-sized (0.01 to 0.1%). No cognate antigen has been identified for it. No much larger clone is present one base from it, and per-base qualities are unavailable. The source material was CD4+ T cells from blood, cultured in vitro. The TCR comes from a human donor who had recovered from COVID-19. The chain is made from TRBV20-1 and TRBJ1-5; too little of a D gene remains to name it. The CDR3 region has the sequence CSASHSNQPQHF. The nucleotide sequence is TGCAGTGCTAGTCATAGCAATCAGCCCCAGCATTTT.